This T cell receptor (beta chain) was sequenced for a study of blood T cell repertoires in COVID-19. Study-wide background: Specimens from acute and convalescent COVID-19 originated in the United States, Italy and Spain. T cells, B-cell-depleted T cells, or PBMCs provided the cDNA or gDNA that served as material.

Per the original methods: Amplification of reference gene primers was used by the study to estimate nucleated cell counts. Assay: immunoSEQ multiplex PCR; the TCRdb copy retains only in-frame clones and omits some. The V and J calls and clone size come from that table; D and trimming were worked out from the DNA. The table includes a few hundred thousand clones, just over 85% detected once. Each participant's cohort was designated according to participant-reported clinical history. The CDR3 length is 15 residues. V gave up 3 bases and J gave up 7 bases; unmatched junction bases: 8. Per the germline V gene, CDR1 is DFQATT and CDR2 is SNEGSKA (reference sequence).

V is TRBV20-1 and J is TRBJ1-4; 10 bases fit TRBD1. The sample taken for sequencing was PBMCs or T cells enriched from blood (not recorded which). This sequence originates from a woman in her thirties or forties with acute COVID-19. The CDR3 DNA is TGCAGTGCTAGTCCCTGGACAGGGGGTGTTGAAAAACTGTTTTTT. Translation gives CSASPWTGGVEKLFF.